One T cell receptor (beta chain) is described in this entry. The antigen remains undetermined. Germline V gives CDR1 SGHTA, CDR2 FQGNSA. Losses at the gene ends were 5 bases for V and 5 bases for J; bases not matched to a gene: 3. This CDR3 has 13 amino acids. These data come from a study of blood T cells in healthy people across ages. Whole-study results and caveats: Greater diversity and more naive CD4+ cells were seen in long-lived donors than in aged donors.

Through a sample-barcoded 5' primer and a J-beta primer mix, a second PCR was run for 7 to 11 cycles. TCRdb used MiXCR to reprocess the 5' RACE reads, holding one entry per CDR3 protein. The data hold 600,000 or so distinct CDR3 sequences, with under 55% observed a single time. The origin of this receptor is a man older than 75 in good health. The specimen sequenced was blood. The gene calls are TRBV7-2 and TRBJ1-1, with 9 nucleotides matching TRBD1. The CDR3 loop reads CASSRQGETEAFF. CDR3 nucleotides: TGTGCCAGCAGCAGACAGGGGGAGACTGAAGCTTTCTTT.